This T cell receptor beta chain is from a study of cytomegalovirus exposure and HLA in healthy donors. General study points: Sequencing had likely introduced a cluster of highly shared sequence variants as an artifact. Among TCR beta chains, those listed as cytomegalovirus-associated numbered approximately 150. Most TCR beta V segments were productive about 87% or about 30% of the time in an earlier analysis.

The CDR3 length is 13 residues. The germline V gene has CDR1 ENHRY and CDR2 SYGVKD. The V end lost 6 bases, the J end lost 4 bases, and 12 bases lay between the germline ends. Concerning this clone itself: Its antigen is unknown.

The PCR used 60 Vbeta and 13 Jbeta primers. TCRdb keeps only in-frame clones here, not all; method: immunoSEQ multiplex PCR. The sample includes around 90,000 clones, about 89% of them seen just once. This clonotype was sampled from a man aged 25 to 40 in good health and CMV-seropositive. The sample consisted of PBMCs. The chain combines TRBV10-3 with TRBJ2-5, with D perhaps matching TRBD2 (6 bases). In nucleotides, the CDR3 is TGTGCCATCAGATCCCAGGGAGGAGAGACCCAGTACTTC. Translating gives CAIRSQGGETQYF.